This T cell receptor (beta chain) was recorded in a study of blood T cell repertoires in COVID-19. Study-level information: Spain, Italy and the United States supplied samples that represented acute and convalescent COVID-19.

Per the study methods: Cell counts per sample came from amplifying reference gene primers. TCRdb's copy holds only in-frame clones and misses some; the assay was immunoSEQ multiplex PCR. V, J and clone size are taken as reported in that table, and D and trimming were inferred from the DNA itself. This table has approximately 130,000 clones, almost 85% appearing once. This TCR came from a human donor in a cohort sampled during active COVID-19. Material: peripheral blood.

In nucleotides, the CDR3 is TGTGCCAGCAGCCAAGACAGGGGAAGTGACTATGGCTACACCTTC. It yields the protein CASSQDRGSDYGYTF. J is TRBJ1-2 and V is TRBV3-1 (or the pseudogene TRBV3-2); TRBD1 might be the D (6 bases). Germline loops: CDR1 LGHDT, CDR2 YNNKEL (reference sequence). Trimming removed 0 bases at V and 3 bases at J, with 11 bases between. This CDR3 is built from 15 residues.